This paragraph covers one TCR beta chain sequence. Its target is not known. This CDR3 fails to terminate in the conserved phenylalanine or tryptophan, so it likely reflects a read error. CDR1 is SEHNR and CDR2 is FQNEAQ in the germline V gene (reference sequence). This CDR3 is built from 11 residues. V was pared by 1 base and J by 9 bases, with 4 bases between. Quantitative 5'-RACE with molecular barcodes produced the TCR beta libraries. TCRdb analysed the 5' RACE reads with MiXCR anew, one entry per CDR3 protein. The table has 270,000 or so distinct CDR3 sequences, 15% to 20% seen once. The sample belongs to a study of CD8 T cells in ankylosing spondylitis. General observations from the study: Ankylosing spondylitis blood appeared to carry a characteristic TCR beta motif of under ten highly homologous variants. Certain motif variants had earlier been reported in reactive arthritis synovial fluid and blood.

This receptor was identified in a male donor with ankylosing spondylitis or in good health (not recorded which). What was sequenced was blood, either unsorted or a sorted T cell fraction (not recorded which). The chain employs TRBV7-9 and TRBJ2-1; D remains ambiguous. CDR3 DNA sequence: TGTGCCAGCAGCTTAGTTGGTGAGCAGTTCCTC. As protein: CASSLVGEQFL.